This TCR beta chain originates from a study of cytomegalovirus exposure and HLA in healthy donors. Study-level background: Findings of an earlier analysis included about 100 million unique TCR beta sequences from roughly 180 million T cells. Genotyping showed 70% to 90% of 398 donors falling in the Caucasian-associated ancestry cluster.

There are 15 residues in the CDR3. Looked up from germline, CDR1 is SGHTA and CDR2 is FQGNSA. Losses at the gene ends were 3 bases for V and 6 bases for J; bases not matched to a gene: 5. Regarding this clone: Its antigen is not known.

Study findings and constraints: Later analysis reportedly placed an Asian-associated ancestry cluster below the roughly 680-donor mean in N-insertions.

The PCR had 60 Vbeta and 13 Jbeta primers. The method was immunoSEQ multiplex PCR; TCRdb's version includes in-frame clones alone and lacks a portion of them. The repertoire holds 240,000 or so clones, with about 81% as singletons. At the time of sampling, donors were nominally healthy, though unrecorded immune exposures were likely. The receptor was isolated from an older woman in good health and CMV-seropositive. This chain links TRBV7-2 with TRBJ2-1; 10 nucleotides align to TRBD1. Sequences were obtained from PBMCs. CDR3 region: CASSFPGQGSNEQFF. In DNA form, the CDR3 reads TGTGCCAGCAGCTTCCCGGGACAGGGGAGCAATGAGCAGTTCTTC.